The clone carrying this T cell receptor beta chain was observed at least ten times. Its specificity is unknown. The entry originates in a study of breast tumors, draining lymph nodes, adjacent tissues. The study, taken as a whole, reports: Tumor T cell lymph node origin was a supported hypothesis, not proven. Data fit most tumor T cells coming from lymph node, expanding in tumor. Tumor TCR diversity was below lymph nodes but above nontumor tissue.

Samples came from axillary lymph nodes draining the breast cancer. Germline CDR1 reads SGHAT; CDR2 reads FQNNGV. The CDR3 totals 16 residues. J lost 6 bases, V lost 5 bases, and 15 bases had no gene match. One entry per CDR3 protein, called by TCRdb with MiXCR from the multiplex PCR reads. The sample has about 270,000 distinct CDR3 sequences; more than 30% are singletons. The clonotype comes from a female donor with breast cancer. Some clones in this sample may be carry-over from other donors' samples. This chain links TRBV11-2 with TRBJ2-5; 7 nucleotides match TRBD1. The specimen was axillary lymph node tissue. The DNA for the CDR3 is TGTGCCAGCAGCCAGATACGAGGGGGCGGGTTCAAGACCCAGTACTTC. Protein: CASSQIRGGGFKTQYF.